These T cell receptor beta chains were read from a single sample in a study of cytomegalovirus exposure and HLA in healthy donors. Here immunoSEQ multiplex PCR was the method, and the copy in TCRdb shows in-frame clones only, minus some. This table has about 270,000 clones, about 75% appearing once. Sequencing was performed on PBMCs. Every receptor here comes from a female donor in good health and CMV-seronegative. Each CDR3 is given with its conserved first and last residue. Each record gives: D gene, clone size, V gene, J gene, CDR3 protein, CDR3 DNA. The D gene is left open where the match is weak. Clone size is stated in some rows and not others, as once, few, many or a class when expanded.

>.|few|TRBV27|TRBJ2-2
CASSRSGSNTGELFF
TGTGCCAGCAGCCGTAGCGGCTCGAACACCGGGGAGCTGTTTTTT
>TRBD1|.|TRBV30|TRBJ1-2
CAWFRQGRNYGYTF
TGTGCCTGGTTCCGACAGGGCCGAAACTATGGCTACACCTTC
>.|once|TRBV29-1|TRBJ2-3
CSAVSQASTDTQYF
TGCAGCGCCGTAAGTCAGGCTAGCACAGATACGCAGTATTTT
>TRBD2|.|TRBV7-2|TRBJ2-7
CASSSQAGVVSYEQYF
TGTGCCAGCAGCTCCCAAGCGGGAGTTGTATCCTACGAGCAGTACTTC
>TRBD2|few|TRBV28|TRBJ2-3
CASSPGTSASDTQYF
TGTGCCAGCAGCCCCGGGACTAGCGCATCAGATACGCAGTATTTT
>TRBD1|.|TRBV27|TRBJ2-7
CASSFIVDPGGVYEQYF
TGTGCCAGCAGTTTTATCGTCGATCCAGGGGGCGTCTACGAGCAGTACTTC
>TRBD2|.|TRBV7-9|TRBJ2-2
CSSSLASGANTGELFF
TGTTCCAGCAGCTTAGCTAGCGGGGCGAACACCGGGGAGCTGTTTTTT
>.|.|TRBV28|TRBJ1-4
CASSLWGANEKLFF
TGTGCCAGCAGTTTATGGGGAGCGAATGAAAAACTGTTTTTT
>TRBD1|.|TRBV9|TRBJ2-3
CASSHRGQARADTQYF
TGTGCCAGCAGCCACCGGGGACAGGCGCGTGCAGATACGCAGTATTTT
>TRBD1|.|TRBV7-6|TRBJ2-7
CASSLETGGFAQYF
TGTGCCAGCAGCTTAGAGACAGGGGGCTTTGCGCAGTACTTC
>TRBD2|.|TRBV6-5|TRBJ2-7
CASSYGRGAGGYEQYF
TGTGCCAGCAGTTACGGGCGCGGGGCGGGGGGCTACGAGCAGTACTTC